The next 28 T cell receptor beta chains were all read from a single sample in a study of cytomegalovirus exposure and HLA in healthy donors. TCRdb keeps only in-frame clones here, not all; method: immunoSEQ multiplex PCR. This repertoire shows about 200,000 clones, 84% found once; its top ten account for around an eighth. Sequenced material: PBMCs. These receptors were obtained from a woman younger than 45 in good health and CMV-seropositive.

The chain combines TRBV6-6 with TRBJ1-5; D unresolved. CDR1 and CDR2 (germline): MNHNY, SVGAGI (reference sequence). V lost 5 bases to trimming and J lost 2 bases, with 16 bases between them. The CDR3 runs 16 residues. The CDR3 sequence: CASSTAAGMGNQPQHF. CDR3 nucleotides: TGTGCCAGCAGTACGGCCGCCGGGATGGGCAATCAGCCCCAGCATTTT.

This clone was seen once. This chain links TRBV6-5 with TRBJ2-5; TRBD1 might be the D (6 bases). The CDR3 is 13 residues long. Trimming cost V 6 bases and J 5 bases, with 13 bases left between them. Germline CDR1 is MNHEY and CDR2 is SVGAGI. Here the CDR3 reads CASRPGQWETQYF. The CDR3 nucleotides are TGTGCCAGCAGACCCGGACAGTGGGAGACCCAGTACTTC.

In nucleotides, the CDR3 is TGTGCCAGCAGTTTAGCAGTTGACTCTGGGGCCAACGTCCTGACTTTC. This gives the protein CASSLAVDSGANVLTF. The chain links TRBV27 to TRBJ2-6; no clear D gene. The germline V gene encodes CDR1 MNHEY and CDR2 SMNVEV (reference sequence). Between the trimmed V and J ends, which lost 2 bases and 0 bases, there was a span of 8 bases. This CDR3 region has 16 residues.

As DNA, the CDR3 is TGTGCCAGCAGTGCTTTTCAGGGGGCGACCTACAATGAGCAGTTCTTC. It is translated as CASSAFQGATYNEQFF. The gene calls are TRBV6-1 and TRBJ2-1, with 8 nucleotides matching TRBD1. CDR1 is MNHNS and CDR2 is SASEGT in the germline V gene. V was clipped by 4 bases and J by 2 bases; unmatched bases: 7. CDR3 length equals 16 residues.

This clone was seen once. The chain combines TRBV2 with TRBJ1-1, with TRBD1 identical over 9 bases. CDR1 is SNHLY and CDR2 is FYNNEI in the germline V gene. The trim removed 7 bases at V and 4 bases at J, leaving 10 bases unmatched. This CDR3 has 15 amino acids. This CDR3 reads CASTRGDRVSTEAFF. Here the CDR3 DNA reads TGTGCCAGCACCAGAGGGGACAGGGTCTCCACTGAAGCTTTCTTT.

The V call is TRBV7-9, the J call TRBJ2-7; no clear D gene. This CDR3 comprises 14 residues. The germline gives CDR1 SEHNR, CDR2 FQNEAQ (reference sequence). V was shortened by 0 bases and J by 6 bases, with 12 bases between the two germline ends. In DNA form, the CDR3 reads TGTGCCAGCAGCTTAGCGCTCATCACCGGCGAGCAGTACTTC. Translation: CASSLALITGEQYF.

The CDR3 coding sequence is TGTGCCAGCAGCTTGAGGGACAGGGCAACCATTTCGAAGCAGTATTTT. The encoded protein is CASSLRDRATISKQYF. The chain is built from TRBV5-6 and TRBJ2-3, with 9 bases that match TRBD1. The CDR3 sequence is 16 residues long. The V gene's germline CDR1 is SGHDT and CDR2 YYEEEE. With V trimmed by 1 base and J by 11 bases, 14 bases remained unmatched. The entire variable domain, with the rest obtained from reference TRBV5-6 and TRBJ2-3, is as follows: DAGVTQSPTHLIKTRGQQVTLRCSPKSGHDTVSWYQQALGQGPQFIFQYYEEEERQRGNFPDRFSGHQFPNYSSELNVNALLLGDSALYLCASSLRDRATISKQYFGPGTRLTVL.

This rearrangement joins TRBV29-1 to TRBJ2-1; D is possibly TRBD1 (5 bases). CDR1 is SQVTM, CDR2 ANQGSEA, per germline. The V and J ends lost 0 bases and 9 bases respectively, with 9 bases between them. The length of the CDR3 is 12 residues. In DNA, the CDR3 is TGCAGCGTTGAAGAAGACAGAAGTGAGCAGTTCTTC. Amino acid sequence: CSVEEDRSEQFF.

This clone showed up just once. The chain uses TRBV4-2 and TRBJ1-2, with 7 bases matching TRBD1. J gave up 1 base and V 7 bases, and 3 bases lay outside the gene matches. The germline CDR1 and CDR2 sequences are LGHNA and YNFKEQ. The CDR3 contains 13 residues. The chain's CDR3 is CASTGTDNYGYTF. CDR3 in DNA: TGTGCCAGCACCGGGACAGATAACTATGGCTACACCTTC.

This rearrangement joins TRBV6-5 to TRBJ1-1; D gene uncertain. The ends were cut back, 7 bases at V and 1 base at J, with 10 bases in the middle. Germline CDR1 reads MNHEY; CDR2 reads SVGAGI. This CDR3 region has 13 residues. CDR3 in DNA: TGTGCCAGCAAGTCGGGTCCGAACACTGAAGCTTTCTTT. Amino acids: CASKSGPNTEAFF.

The chain recombines TRBV2 with TRBJ2-5; D is ambiguous. Between the trimmed V and J ends, which lost 6 bases and 3 bases, there was a span of 8 bases. CDR3 size: 12 residues. The germline V gene encodes CDR1 SNHLY and CDR2 FYNNEI. CDR3 coding DNA: TGTGCCAGCAGGGCAGTAAAAGAGACCCAGTACTTC. Translation: CASRAVKETQYF.

CDR3: CASTPTGNEQYF. CDR3 nucleotides: TGTGCCAGCACCCCGACAGGGAACGAGCAGTACTTC. This chain joins TRBV28 and TRBJ2-7; 7 bases are shared with TRBD1. CDR3 length equals 12 residues. V was pared by 7 bases and J by 5 bases, with 5 bases of the junction left unmatched. CDR1 MDHEN and CDR2 SYDVKM come from the germline V gene.

The chain couples TRBV29-1 to TRBJ2-7; D is perhaps TRBD1 (5 bases). Germline V gene lookup returns CDR1 SQVTM and CDR2 ANQGSEA. Trimming stripped 4 bases from V and 3 bases from J, with 10 bases between. This CDR3 contains 12 residues. The CDR3 is CSVVQDDYEQYF. The CDR3, as DNA: TGCAGCGTTGTACAGGACGACTACGAGCAGTACTTC.

The rearrangement links TRBV6-5 to TRBJ1-2, with TRBD1 matching 8 bases. V dropped 7 bases and J dropped 8; count of bases not matched to a gene: 6. Germline CDR1 and CDR2: MNHEY and SVGAGI. CDR3 length equals 12 residues. DNA of the CDR3: TGTGCCAGCACCCGGACAGGGACAGGCTACACCTTC. It yields the protein CASTRTGTGYTF.

V gene TRBV7-6 combines with J gene TRBJ2-5; 7 bases are a match to TRBD1. The CDR3 extends over 15 amino acids. Germline lookup yields CDR1 SGHVS and CDR2 FNYEAQ. V trimming: 4 bases; J trimming: 3 bases; junction bases outside the gene matches: 8. The CDR3 bases are TGTGCCAGCAGCTCCTATAGAGACAGGGAAGAGACCCAGTACTTC. Translation gives CASSSYRDREETQYF.

J is TRBJ1-1 and V is TRBV5-1, with a weak D call TRBD1 (6 bases). V was shortened by 0 bases and J by 7 bases, with 7 bases between the two germline ends. This CDR3 region has 12 residues. Germline lookup yields CDR1 SGHRS and CDR2 YFSETQ. The CDR3 is CASSLGQVEAFF. CDR3 coding DNA: TGCGCCAGCAGCTTGGGACAGGTTGAAGCTTTCTTT.

In regard to this clone: A junction boundary mismatches the germline segment, possibly from a read error. This chain uses TRBV28 with TRBJ1-1; D unclear. This CDR3 is built from 11 residues. Germline lookup yields CDR1 MDHEN and CDR2 SYDVKM. CDR3 sequence (DNA): TGTGCCAGTGGGCGGGCCACTCAAGCTTTCTTT. This encodes CASGRATQAFF.

V is TRBV27 and J is TRBJ2-7; TRBD1 is a possible D gene (7 bases). This CDR3 has 14 residues. V was shortened by 4 bases and J by 3 bases, with 13 bases between the two germline ends. Germline-derived CDR1 and CDR2 are MNHEY and SMNVEV (reference sequence). The CDR3 nucleotides read TGTGCCAGCAGTTGGAGGGGACAGTTCTACGAGCAGTACTTC. Translation: CASSWRGQFYEQYF.

This rearrangement joins TRBV4-2 to TRBJ2-1; 11 bases align to TRBD2. V was clipped by 2 bases and J by 8 bases; unmatched bases: 14. The CDR3 sequence is 18 residues long. Germline CDR1 is LGHNA and CDR2 is YNFKEQ. DNA for the CDR3: TGTGCCAGCAGCCAAAGTCCCCCCTTAGCGGGAGGGCACGATGAGCAGTTCTTC. Its protein product is CASSQSPPLAGGHDEQFF.

The chain has TRBV15 and TRBJ1-2; D is possibly TRBD1 (5 bases). The CDR3 extends over 18 amino acids. Per germline, CDR1 LNHNV and CDR2 YYDKDF (reference sequence). The germline V and J ends were trimmed by 0 bases and 4 bases, with 21 bases remaining between them. This chain's CDR3 is CATSRDQTAAALSYGYTF. For the CDR3, the DNA is TGTGCCACCAGCAGAGATCAGACAGCTGCCGCCCTTTCCTATGGCTACACCTTC.

The J gene is TRBJ1-5, the V gene TRBV2, with D possibly matching TRBD1 (5 bases). CDR3 length: 15 residues. Germline V gene data show CDR1 as SNHLY and CDR2 as FYNNEI. Trimming took off 5 bases at V and 1 base at J, with 12 bases between the two ends. Here the CDR3 reads CASSLEGRSNQPQHF. Written as DNA, the CDR3 is TGTGCCAGCAGTTTGGAGGGGAGGAGCAATCAGCCCCAGCATTTT.

This chain connects TRBV4-1 to TRBJ2-5, with 8 bases fitting TRBD2. With V trimmed by 2 bases and J by 5 bases, 25 bases remained unmatched. Germline-derived CDR1 and CDR2 are MGHRA and YSYEKL. CDR3 length equals 21 residues. In DNA, the CDR3 is TGCGCCAGCAGCCAAACCTTTAGCGGGGCTCAAATGTTAGGTATCATTGAGACCCAGTACTTC. This codes for CASSQTFSGAQMLGIIETQYF.

The chain joins TRBV9 to TRBJ2-1, with 12 bases that match TRBD2. V dropped 0 bases and J dropped 9; count of bases not matched to a gene: 7. The germline gives CDR1 SGDLS, CDR2 YYNGEE. CDR3 size: 16 residues. The CDR3 DNA reads as TGTGCCAGCAGCGTAGGACTAGCGGGAGAGTTCGGTGAGCAGTTCTTC. As protein: CASSVGLAGEFGEQFF. The whole variable domain, remainder taken from reference TRBV9 and TRBJ2-1, is DSGVTQTPKHLITATGQRVTLRCSPRSGDLSVYWYQQSLDQGLQFLIQYYNGEERAKGNILERFSAQQFPDLHSELNLSSLELGDSALYFCASSVGLAGEFGEQFFGPGTRLTVL.

The V call is TRBV19, the J call TRBJ1-2; no clear D gene. Germline V CDR1 and CDR2: LNHDA, SQIVND (reference sequence). This CDR3 is 14 amino acids long. Trimming pared 1 base from V and 4 bases from J, leaving 10 bases between. CDR3 sequence reads: CASSIGPRLYGYTF. The CDR3 region has the DNA TGTGCCAGTAGTATAGGGCCCAGGCTCTATGGCTACACCTTC.

V is TRBV12-2 and J is TRBJ2-1; the D call in the table, TRBD2, was not verified against the DNA. TRBV12-2 is tagged as a pseudogene. The CDR3 runs 18 residues. CDR3 bases: TGTGCAAGTCGCTTTGTCTACCCGATTTCCGATCCCTACAATGAGCAGTTCTTC. Residues: CASRFVYPISDPYNEQFF.

J is TRBJ2-7 and V is TRBV14; TRBD2 might be the D (5 bases). V shed 1 base and J shed 12 bases, with 13 bases lying between them. The CDR3 sequence is 12 residues long. Germline CDR1 and CDR2: SGHDN and FVKESK. The CDR3 sequence is CASSQVRENRYF. The CDR3 nucleotides read TGTGCCAGCAGCCAAGTAAGGGAGAACCGGTACTTC.

The chain is built from TRBV4-2 and TRBJ1-1; D is ambiguous. V was trimmed by 0 bases and J by 8 bases, leaving 13 bases between them. Germline V gene lookup returns CDR1 LGHNA and CDR2 YNFKEQ. The CDR3 loop spans 14 amino acids. As DNA, the CDR3 is TGTGCCAGCAGCCAAGATCATAGGAGGGTAGAAGCTTTCTTT. Its protein product is CASSQDHRRVEAFF.

In its sample, this clone was seen a few times. V usage is TRBV5-8 and J usage is TRBJ1-2; 7 bases agree with TRBD1. The germline V gene has CDR1 SGHTS and CDR2 YDEGEE. This CDR3 region has 11 residues. With V trimmed by 7 bases and J by 11 bases, 8 bases remained unmatched. The CDR3 nucleotides read TGTGCCAGCGGACAGGTCCTTTTATACACCTTC. Translation gives CASGQVLLYTF. The complete variable domain, with remaining parts taken from reference TRBV5-8 and TRBJ1-2, reads EAGVTQSPTHLIKTRGQQATLRCSPISGHTSVYWYQQALGLGLQFLLWYDEGEERNRGNFPPRFSGRQFPNYSSELNVNALELEDSALYLCASGQVLLYTFGSGTRLTVV.